Listed below are T cell receptor beta chains from one sample, sequenced in a study of early T cells in non-severe SARS-CoV-2 infection. Each CDR3 protein is one row after TCRdb ran MiXCR on the 5' RACE reads. Of over 50,000 distinct CDR3 sequences listed, under 15% are singletons. Sequencing was performed on whole blood, taken at baseline. The receptors originated from an adult who was a healthcare worker with PCR-confirmed SARS-CoV-2 infection or an uninfected control (not recorded which). Each CDR3 is given with its conserved first and last residue.

v_call | cdr3_aa
TRBV2 | CASRQRPNYGYTF
TRBV7-2 | CASSFQTGPDTQYF
TRBV5-6 | CASGRQELLSYGYTF
TRBV14 | CASSPLSGLTGELFF
TRBV7-9 | CASSLVAGQVYEQYF
TRBV20-1 | CSAYSGLGDYEQYF
TRBV6-2/TRBV6-3 | CASSPLGPSYEQYF
TRBV20-1 | CSAGDSGRLSYNEQFF
TRBV27 | CASTSDSPGEETEAFF
TRBV2 | CASSENGRGAKAFF
TRBV11-1 | CASSPDRNTGELFF
TRBV19 | CASSMGRDQPQHF
TRBV10-3 | CAARSDDGYTF
TRBV11-2 | CATRWLPNTGELFF
TRBV7-9 | CASSSADRYEQYF
TRBV7-9 | CASSPATGNDQPQHF
TRBV9 | CASSRDGTEAFF
TRBV12-3/TRBV12-4 | CASSLRQGASQQYF
TRBV7-9 | CASSFVKRGTDTQYF
TRBV29-1 | CSVTQGQGITYEQYF
TRBV28 | CASSLTGDSYNSPLHF
TRBV10-3 | CAISESTEGRSTDTQYF
TRBV10-3 | CAIYSGTGSYEQYF
TRBV5-1 | CASTSGTSGGAYNEQFF